This T cell receptor (beta chain) was identified in a study of control samples from healthy donors and cancer patients. Using immunoSEQ multiplex PCR, the repertoire was profiled, and TCRdb retains in-frame clones only, with some absent. The table shows 150,000 to 200,000 clones, with about 90% occurring only once. The germline gives CDR1 SGHDT, CDR2 YYEEEE. V lost 0 bases, J lost 4 bases, and 16 bases lay in between. The CDR3 runs to 16 residues. The genes are TRBV5-6 and TRBJ1-1, with a tentative D call TRBD1 (6 bases). The receptor was isolated from a woman aged 45-65 years in good health. Material: blood. CDR3 loop: CASSLGNRVVGTEAFF. CDR3 nucleotide sequence: TGTGCCAGCAGCTTGGGAAACAGGGTTGTTGGCACTGAAGCTTTCTTT.